This paragraph covers one T cell receptor (beta chain) sequence. This specimen belongs to a study of blood T cell repertoires in COVID-19. Study information: Donors in the United States, Italy and Spain gave samples during acute or convalescent COVID-19.

In the original processing: Estimation of nucleated cell counts was performed using reference gene primer amplification. Profiled with immunoSEQ multiplex PCR; TCRdb holds only in-frame clones, not every one. The V and J calls and clone size were taken over from that table, and D and trimming were inferred from the DNA. Here the sample spans more than 70,000 clones, less than 90% being singletons. This CDR3 comprises 13 residues. V dropped 1 base and J dropped 2 bases, with 5 bases sitting between them. Looked up from germline, CDR1 is SGHTA and CDR2 is FQGNSA. V usage is TRBV7-2 and J usage is TRBJ1-2; D unresolved. This TCR was recovered from a man aged 60 to 69 with acute or convalescent COVID-19. Material: peripheral blood. DNA of the CDR3: TGTGCCAGCAGCTTAGAACGGAACTATGGCTACACCTTC. Translating it yields CASSLERNYGYTF.